One T cell receptor (beta chain) is described in this entry. The sample comes from a study of CD8 T cells in Susac syndrome. Reverse transcription of roughly 0.45 to 1 ug RNA used random hexamers. Amplification of TCR beta CDR3 was carried out by immunoSEQ multiplex PCR, which covered 54 Vbeta and 13 Jbeta segments. MiXCR, applied by TCRdb to the immunoSEQ multiplex PCR reads, yields one record per CDR3 protein. The sample contains over 200,000 distinct CDR3 sequences, 95% of which appear only once. The CDR3 sequence is 13 residues long. V lost 1 base to trimming and J lost 13 bases; unmatched junction nucleotides: 4. Per germline, CDR1 LNHNV and CDR2 YYDKDF (reference sequence).

Sequencing was carried out using CD4+ T cells from PBMCs. V usage is TRBV15 and J usage is TRBJ1-6; 7 nucleotides match TRBD1. The sequence derives from a human donor with multiple sclerosis. The CDR3 DNA is TGTGCCACCAGCAGAGGACAGGGTCTTCCCCTCCACTTT. This gives the protein CATSRGQGLPLHF.